This TCR beta chain was sequenced for a study of T cell responses to AZD1222 COVID-19 vaccine. Study as a whole: Second doses were pooled across both intervals (about 4 or about 12 weeks).

Findings and caveats of the study: Rises in breadth and depth of Spike-specific TCRs came after two AZD1222 doses.

The method was immunoSEQ multiplex PCR; TCRdb's version includes in-frame clones alone and lacks a portion of them. The sample has 110,000 to 150,000 clones; over 90% are singletons. Per the germline V gene, CDR1 is LNHNV and CDR2 is YYDKDF (reference sequence). This CDR3 spans 16 amino acids. The V end was cut by 1 base, the J end by 0 bases, with 13 bases between. Concerning this clone itself: The antigen is unknown.

The TCR originated in an adult in good health. The sequenced sample was peripheral blood, obtained on day 0 of AZD1222 vaccination. This chain uses TRBV15 with TRBJ2-7; possible D gene TRBD1, 6 bases. The CDR3 sequence: CATSRVPGDNSYEQYF. CDR3 coding DNA: TGTGCCACCAGCAGAGTTCCTGGGGACAACTCCTACGAGCAGTACTTC.